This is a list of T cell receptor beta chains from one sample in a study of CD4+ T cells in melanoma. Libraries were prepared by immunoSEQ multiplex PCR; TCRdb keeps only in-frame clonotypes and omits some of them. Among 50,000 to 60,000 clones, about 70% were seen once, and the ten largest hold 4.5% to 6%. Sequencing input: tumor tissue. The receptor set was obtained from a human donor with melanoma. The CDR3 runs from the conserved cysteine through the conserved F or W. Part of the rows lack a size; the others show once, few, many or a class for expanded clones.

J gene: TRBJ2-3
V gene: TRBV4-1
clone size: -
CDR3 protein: CASSQEAGASDTQYF

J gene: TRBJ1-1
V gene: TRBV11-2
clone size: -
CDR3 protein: CASSLDVRAEAFF

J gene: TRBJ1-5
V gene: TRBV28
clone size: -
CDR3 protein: CASSLGVTGDQPQHF

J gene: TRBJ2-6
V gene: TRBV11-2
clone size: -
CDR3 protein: CASSFGGLRAYAGANVLTF

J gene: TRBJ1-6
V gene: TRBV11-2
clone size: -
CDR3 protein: CASSLVERGGGSPLHF

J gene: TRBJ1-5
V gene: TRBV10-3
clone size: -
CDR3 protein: CASAGQYSNQPQHF

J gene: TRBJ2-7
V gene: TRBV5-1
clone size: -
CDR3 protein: CASSWLAGQSYEQYF

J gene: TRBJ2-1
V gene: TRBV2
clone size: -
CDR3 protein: CASMDRGYEQFF

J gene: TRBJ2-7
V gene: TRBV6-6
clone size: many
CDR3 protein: CASSFPLGRSVEQYF

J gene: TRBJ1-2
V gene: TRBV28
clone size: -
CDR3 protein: CASRNGQGAFYGYTF

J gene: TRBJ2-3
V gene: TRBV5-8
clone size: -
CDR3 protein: CASSSRVGTQYF

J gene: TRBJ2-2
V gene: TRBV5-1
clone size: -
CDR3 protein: CASRLSGANTGELFF

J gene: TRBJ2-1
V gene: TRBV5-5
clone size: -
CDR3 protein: CASRSKRDEQFF

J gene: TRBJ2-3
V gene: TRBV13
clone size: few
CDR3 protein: CASSLGRTDTQYF

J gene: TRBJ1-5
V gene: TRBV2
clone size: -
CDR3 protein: CASSAEANQPQHF

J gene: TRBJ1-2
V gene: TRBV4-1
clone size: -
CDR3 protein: CASSLGQGNYGYTF

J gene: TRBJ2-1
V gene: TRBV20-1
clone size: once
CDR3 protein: CSATEGGEQFF

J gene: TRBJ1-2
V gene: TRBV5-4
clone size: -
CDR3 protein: CASSLEASYGYTF

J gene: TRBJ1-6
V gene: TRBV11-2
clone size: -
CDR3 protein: CASSVQNSPLHF

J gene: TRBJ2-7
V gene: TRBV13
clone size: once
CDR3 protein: CASRLAGGTYEQYF

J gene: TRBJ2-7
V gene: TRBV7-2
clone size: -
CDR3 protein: CASAPGSDEQYF

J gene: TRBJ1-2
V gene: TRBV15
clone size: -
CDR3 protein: CATSREPRTSAGYTF

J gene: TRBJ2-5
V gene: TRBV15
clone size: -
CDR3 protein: CATSREGVETQYF

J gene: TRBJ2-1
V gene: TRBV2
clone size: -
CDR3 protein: CASKKRGSYNEQFF

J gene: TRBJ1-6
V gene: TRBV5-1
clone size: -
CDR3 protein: CASSLVQGRDSPLHF

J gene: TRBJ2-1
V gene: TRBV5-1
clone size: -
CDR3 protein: CASSLASYNEQFF

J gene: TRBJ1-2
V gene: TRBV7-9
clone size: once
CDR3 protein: CASSLALGEERYGYTF

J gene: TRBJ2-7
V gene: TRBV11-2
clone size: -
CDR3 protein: CASSLTTSGGSSSYEQYF

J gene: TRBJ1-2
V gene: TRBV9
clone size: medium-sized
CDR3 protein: CASSVEADYLGYGYTF

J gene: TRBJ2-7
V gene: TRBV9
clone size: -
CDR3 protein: CASSVAGQGFEQYF

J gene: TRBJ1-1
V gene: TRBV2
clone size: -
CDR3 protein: CASSEGRAGPHTEAFF

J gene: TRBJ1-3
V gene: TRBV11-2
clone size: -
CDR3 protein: CASSLEGASSGNTIYF

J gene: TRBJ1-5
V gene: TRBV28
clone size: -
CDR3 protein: CASTELDRFDQPQHF

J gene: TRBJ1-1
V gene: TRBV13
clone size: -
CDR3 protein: CASSFDRGVTEAFF

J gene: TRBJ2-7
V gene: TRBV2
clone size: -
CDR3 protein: CASSETRMGTYSYEQYF

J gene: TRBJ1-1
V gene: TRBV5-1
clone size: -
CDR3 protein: CASSLQFLGLNTEAFF

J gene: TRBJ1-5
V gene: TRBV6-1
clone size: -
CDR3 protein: CASSEGYSNQPQHF

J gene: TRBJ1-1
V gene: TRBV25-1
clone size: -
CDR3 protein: CASSRHRNTEAFF

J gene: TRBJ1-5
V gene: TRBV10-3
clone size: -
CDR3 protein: CAISGTDNQPQHF

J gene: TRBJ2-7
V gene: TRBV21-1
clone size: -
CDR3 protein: CASSKVGGLGTRSYEQYF

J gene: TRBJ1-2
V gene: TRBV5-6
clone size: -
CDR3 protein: CASSPLQSHVGYTF

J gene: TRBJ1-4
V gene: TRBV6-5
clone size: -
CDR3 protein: CASSLTGGANEKLFF

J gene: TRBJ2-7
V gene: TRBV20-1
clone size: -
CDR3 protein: CSADRAYEQYF

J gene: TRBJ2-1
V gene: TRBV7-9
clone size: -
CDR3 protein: CASSPPGLAGNYNEQFF

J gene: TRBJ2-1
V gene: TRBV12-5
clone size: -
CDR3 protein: CASGPRTGLYNEQFF

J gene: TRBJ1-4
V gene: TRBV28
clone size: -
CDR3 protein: CASTPGGSLNEKLFF

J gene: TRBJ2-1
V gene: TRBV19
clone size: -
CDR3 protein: CASTKQGTYMDNEQFF

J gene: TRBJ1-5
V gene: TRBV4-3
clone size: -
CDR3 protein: CASSHTGAGQPQHF

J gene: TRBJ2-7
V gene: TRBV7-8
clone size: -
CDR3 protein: CASSRITNNEQYF

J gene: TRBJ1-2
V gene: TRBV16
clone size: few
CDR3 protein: CASSQSNIPSGALDGYTF

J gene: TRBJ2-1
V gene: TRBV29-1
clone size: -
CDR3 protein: CSVAAGGHSSYEQFF

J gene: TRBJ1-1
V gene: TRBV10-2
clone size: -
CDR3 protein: CASSGYGQLAFF

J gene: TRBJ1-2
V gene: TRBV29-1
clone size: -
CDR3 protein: CSVAPNTGSHGYTF

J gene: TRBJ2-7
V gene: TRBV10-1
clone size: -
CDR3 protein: CASSESRDRAYEQYF